This TCR beta chain was observed in a study of technical replicates of blood from a handful of donors. Generated by immunoSEQ multiplex PCR, the TCRdb table keeps only in-frame clones and is missing some. The sample contains 60,000 to 90,000 clones, 85% to 95% of which appear only once. The CDR3 runs 14 residues. Per germline, CDR1 SGHTA and CDR2 FQGNSA. Trimming left V 7 bases short and J 7 bases short, with 17 bases between. The sequenced sample consisted of T cells isolated from PBMCs. V gene TRBV7-2 combines with J gene TRBJ1-5; D is undetermined. The clonotype was recovered from a human donor in good health. The CDR3 nucleotides are TGTGCCAGCACCCCCAATATGGGAGGCCAGCCCCAGCATTTT. As protein: CASTPNMGGQPQHF.